This TCR beta chain derives from a study of T-cell memory formation after mild COVID-19. Study findings and constraints: Clones contracting over day 15 to 85 were CD4/CD8 balanced, with later expanders leaning CD4+. Memory sampled before infection contained some responding clones, suggesting cross-reactive memory joined.

This CDR3 is 15 amino acids long. Per the germline V gene, CDR1 is MNHEY and CDR2 is SMNVEV (reference sequence). V lost 4 bases to trimming and J lost 0 bases, with 12 bases between them. Employing constant-segment primers, 5'RACE generated TCR alpha and TCR beta cDNA libraries bearing sample barcodes and UMIs. Using its own MiXCR run on the 5' RACE reads, TCRdb lists one record per CDR3 protein. The table has fewer than 400,000 distinct CDR3 sequences, roughly 15% seen once. As concerns this clonotype: What it recognizes is unknown.

This chain links TRBV27 with TRBJ1-2; the D is unclear. The clonotype comes from a man between 18 and 29 years old who had mild COVID-19 (a few samples of this study predate the infection). Cell type and time point are not known. Specimen: PBMCs or a T cell subset sorted from them (not recorded which). The CDR3 is CASSSPGKANYGYTF. Here the CDR3 DNA reads TGTGCCAGCAGTTCCCCCGGTAAAGCTAACTATGGCTACACCTTC.